The present T cell receptor (beta chain) was sequenced within a study of cytomegalovirus exposure and HLA in healthy donors. Study findings and constraints: Sequencing artifact likely explains a cluster of highly shared sequence variants.

Vbeta (60) and Jbeta (13) primers were used in the PCR. TCRdb's table, derived via immunoSEQ multiplex PCR, lists solely in-frame clones and lacks some. The sample includes about 110,000 clones, around 74% seen only once; the top ten take approximately 15%. The CDR3 loop spans 15 amino acids. V was pared by 3 bases and J by 0 bases, with 1 base of the junction left unmatched. Germline loops: CDR1 SEHNR, CDR2 FQNEAQ (reference sequence). To note about this clone: Its antigen is undetermined.

The clonotype originates from a woman aged 40 to 50 in good health and CMV-seropositive. Sequencing used PBMCs. V is TRBV7-9 and J is TRBJ2-3, with 9 nucleotides matching TRBD1. The CDR3 DNA sequence: TGTGCCAGCAGCTTTGGGACAGGGAGCACAGATACGCAGTATTTT. Its translation is CASSFGTGSTDTQYF.